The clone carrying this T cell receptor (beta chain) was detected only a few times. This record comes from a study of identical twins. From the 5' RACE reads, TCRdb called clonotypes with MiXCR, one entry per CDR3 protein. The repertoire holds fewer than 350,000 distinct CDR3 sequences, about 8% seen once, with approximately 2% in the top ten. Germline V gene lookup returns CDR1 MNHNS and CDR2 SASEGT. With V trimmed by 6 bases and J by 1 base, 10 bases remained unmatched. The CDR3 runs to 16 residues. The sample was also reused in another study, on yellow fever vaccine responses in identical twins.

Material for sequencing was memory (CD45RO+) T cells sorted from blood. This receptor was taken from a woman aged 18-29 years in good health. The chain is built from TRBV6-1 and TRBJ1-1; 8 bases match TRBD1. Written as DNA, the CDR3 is TGTGCCAGCAGGTCCCGACAGGGGCAACCGAACACTGAAGCTTTCTTT. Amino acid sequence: CASRSRQGQPNTEAFF.